This record looks at one T cell receptor (beta chain) sequence and its context. Its target is not known. Second doses were pooled across both intervals (about 4 or about 12 weeks). The data were obtained in a study of T cell responses to AZD1222 COVID-19 vaccine. Study-level findings and limits: Samples come after the peak T cell response, not at day 14. With dominance at 160-218 and 743-854, vaccine-associated CD4 TCRs spanned spike. White British people made up most donors, females outnumbered males, and clonal diversity was possibly underestimated.

Profiling relied on immunoSEQ multiplex PCR, and the TCRdb table lists in-frame clones only, not all of them. There are some 120,000 clones in the sample; nearly 90% occur only once, and over 9% lies in the top ten. The CDR3 runs to 14 residues. Trimming pared 5 bases from V and 9 bases from J, leaving 14 bases between. The germline V gene encodes CDR1 SGHAT and CDR2 FQNNGV. This clonotype originated in an adult who received the AZD1222 COVID-19 vaccine. Source: peripheral blood, taken 28 days after the second AZD1222 dose. The V gene is TRBV11-2, the J gene TRBJ1-6; D is undetermined. The CDR3 is CASSPRAGSSPLHF. In DNA, the CDR3 is TGTGCCAGCAGCCCCCGGGCAGGAAGTTCACCCCTCCACTTT.